This T cell receptor (beta chain) appears in the sequencing data of a study of OX40 agonist ivuxolimab in advanced cancers. Study background: The drug used for patients, ivuxolimab, was an agonistic anti-OX40 (CD134) antibody. The study's findings and limits: Among expanded peripheral T cells, antigen specificity went undetermined.

Trimming cost V 9 bases and J 0 bases; bases outside gene matches: 11. Per germline, CDR1 MNHEY and CDR2 SMNVEV (reference sequence). The CDR3 is 17 residues long. Patients were ruled out by autoimmune disease history or systemic immunosuppression. With baseline, cycle 4 day 1, and cycle 7 day 1 as timepoints, blood was sampled. A word on this clone: What it recognizes is unknown.

Assay: immunoSEQ multiplex PCR; the TCRdb copy retains only in-frame clones and omits some. This sample has fewer than 85,000 clones, with around nine tenths found just once. The sample in question was CD4+ or CD8+ T cells sorted from blood, obtained in a trial of the OX40 agonist ivuxolimab. The chain combines TRBV27 with TRBJ1-5; 10 nucleotides line up with TRBD1. This sequence originates from an adult with an advanced solid tumor such as melanoma, head and neck, liver or kidney cancer. The CDR3 is CARPNGTGDHSNQPQHF. The CDR3 DNA sequence: TGTGCCAGACCGAACGGGACAGGGGACCATAGCAATCAGCCCCAGCATTTT.